This T cell receptor beta chain was observed in a study of cytomegalovirus exposure and HLA in healthy donors. Overall study context: Findings of an earlier analysis included 90 million to 120 million unique TCR beta sequences from roughly 200 million T cells.

PCR primers comprised 60 Vbeta and 13 Jbeta primers. The protocol was immunoSEQ multiplex PCR, while the TCRdb copy is restricted to in-frame clones and leaves out a portion. The sample lists more than 70,000 clones, about 74% occurring once. The CDR3 has 16 residues. Trimming removed 6 bases at V and 0 bases at J, with 15 bases between. Germline lookup yields CDR1 MNHNY and CDR2 SVGAGI (reference sequence). Sequenced input: PBMCs. The J gene is TRBJ1-5, the V gene TRBV6-6, with D tentatively TRBD1 (6 bases). This TCR came from a man aged 40-55 years in good health and CMV-seronegative. CDR3 loop: CASRTWTVYSNQPQHF. The CDR3 DNA reads as TGTGCCAGCAGAACTTGGACAGTTTATAGCAATCAGCCCCAGCATTTT.